Listed here are 28 T cell receptor beta chains from one sample, sequenced in a study of siplizumab effects on memory and regulatory T cells. Data came from immunoSEQ multiplex PCR; TCRdb stores just in-frame clones and leaves some out. The sample shows about 50,000 clones, over 90% of them seen only once. What was sequenced was CD8+ T cells sorted from blood. All receptors come from a human donor in good health.

The genes are TRBV7-8 and TRBJ2-1; 11 nucleotides agree with TRBD2. Per germline, CDR1 SGHVS and CDR2 FQNEAQ. The ends lost 1 base at V and 10 bases at J; junction bases unmatched: 9. CDR3 length: 16 residues. The CDR3 region has the DNA TGTGCCAGCAGCTTAGTAGTAGCGGGAGGGGGGCCGGAGCAGTTCTTC. It encodes CASSLVVAGGGPEQFF.

This chain links TRBV7-6 with TRBJ2-5; tentative D call: TRBD1 (5 bases). The CDR3 runs to 15 residues. Per germline, CDR1 SGHVS and CDR2 FNYEAQ. Trimming left V 2 bases short and J 0 bases short, with 10 bases between. The CDR3 is CASSLSADNQETQYF. The CDR3 DNA reads TGTGCCAGCAGCTTATCTGCGGACAACCAAGAGACCCAGTACTTC.

The J gene is TRBJ2-7, the V gene TRBV27; 8 bases are shared with TRBD1. Germline V gene sequence: CDR1 MNHEY, CDR2 SMNVEV (reference sequence). The CDR3 sequence is 14 residues long. The ends lost 1 base at V and 6 bases at J; junction bases unmatched: 5. CDR3 DNA sequence: TGTGCCAGCAGTTTATTTGGGACAGGCGCCGAGCAGTACTTC. This sequence encodes CASSLFGTGAEQYF.

This chain connects TRBV10-1 to TRBJ2-1, with 9 bases lining up with TRBD1. V gave up 8 bases and J gave up 6 bases; unmatched junction bases: 11. The CDR3 spans 15 residues. Germline V gene lookup returns CDR1 WNHNN and CDR2 SYGVQD (reference sequence). The CDR3 is CASRLGTGWANEQFF. CDR3 DNA sequence: TGCGCCAGCCGTCTCGGGACAGGGTGGGCCAATGAGCAGTTCTTC.

The V gene is TRBV10-2, the J gene TRBJ2-1, with D unresolved. Germline lookup yields CDR1 WSHSY and CDR2 SAAADI. V was clipped by 5 bases and J by 1 base, with 9 bases between them. CDR3 length: 14 amino acids. CDR3 protein: CASSQMGSYNEQFF. The CDR3 bases are TGCGCCAGCAGTCAGATGGGGTCCTACAATGAGCAGTTCTTC.

V usage is TRBV27 and J usage is TRBJ2-7, with a tentative D call TRBD1 (6 bases). CDR1 MNHEY and CDR2 SMNVEV come from the germline V gene (reference sequence). The length of the CDR3 is 16 residues. Deletions cut 6 bases from V and 3 bases from J, with 21 bases between. CDR3 sequence (DNA): TGTGCCAGCAGCCCCCGAGGGGGAGTCCCCCTCTACGAGCAGTACTTC. It codes for CASSPRGGVPLYEQYF.

This clone was observed a handful of times. The CDR3 sequence: CASRSNSGPMGYTF. The CDR3 DNA reads as TGTGCCAGCAGGTCGAATTCGGGCCCAATGGGCTACACCTTC. V usage is TRBV28 and J usage is TRBJ1-2; no firm D call. V was clipped by 6 bases and J by 8 bases, with 19 bases between them. The CDR3 is 14 residues long. The germline V gene encodes CDR1 MDHEN and CDR2 SYDVKM.

The chain links TRBV7-2 to TRBJ1-2; D uncertain. Germline values: CDR1 SGHTA, CDR2 FQGNSA. V was pared by 2 bases and J by 4 bases, with 17 bases between. The CDR3 sequence is 16 residues long. In DNA, the CDR3 is TGTGCCAGCAGCTTAAGGCCACATCAGCGATTCTATGGCTACACCTTC. This encodes CASSLRPHQRFYGYTF.

The count of this clone is one. The V and J genes are TRBV27 and TRBJ2-7; 8 bases fit TRBD2. The CDR3 totals 14 residues. V shed 5 bases, J shed 4 bases, and the junction held 7 bases outside the gene matches. Per germline, CDR1 MNHEY and CDR2 SMNVEV (reference sequence). Here the CDR3 reads CASSPKTSAYEQYF. CDR3 in DNA: TGTGCCAGCAGTCCAAAGACTAGCGCGTACGAGCAGTACTTC.

The chain is built from TRBV7-8 and TRBJ2-1, with a tentative D call TRBD2 (6 bases). This CDR3 contains 15 residues. Germline CDR1 and CDR2: SGHVS and FQNEAQ. The V end lost 3 bases, the J end lost 4 bases, and 13 bases lay between the germline ends. The CDR3 is CASSFLASAYNEQFF. The CDR3 DNA reads TGTGCCAGCAGCTTTTTGGCTAGCGCTTACAATGAGCAGTTCTTC.

CDR3 in DNA: TGTGCCAGTAGAACGGGGGGGAACACTGAAGCTTTCTTT. It encodes CASRTGGNTEAFF. The V gene is TRBV19, the J gene TRBJ1-1, with a possible D match to TRBD1 (5 bases). Trimming removed 6 bases from V and 1 base from J, with 9 bases in between. Germline-derived CDR1 and CDR2 are LNHDA and SQIVND (reference sequence). The CDR3 consists of 13 residues.

As DNA, the CDR3 is TGTGCCAGCAGCTTAGAGCTCGGGGTGAACACTGAAGCTTTCTTT. Amino acids: CASSLELGVNTEAFF. V and J are TRBV7-9 and TRBJ1-1; D gene unclear. The CDR3 spans 15 residues. V was trimmed by 1 base and J by 0 bases, leaving 9 bases between them. The germline V gene encodes CDR1 SEHNR and CDR2 FQNEAQ (reference sequence).

The chain joins TRBV28 to TRBJ2-3; D tentatively fits TRBD1 or TRBD2 (6 bases each). Trimming removed 3 bases at V and 5 bases at J, with 18 bases between. Germline CDR1 is MDHEN and CDR2 is SYDVKM. This CDR3 spans 16 amino acids. CDR3 sequence: CASSLVFSGAEDTQYF. The DNA of the CDR3 is TGTGCCAGCAGTTTGGTTTTTTCGGGGGCAGAAGATACGCAGTATTTT.

The chain uses TRBV6-5 and TRBJ2-7; no clear D gene. Trimming left V 8 bases short and J 1 base short, with 6 bases between. The germline gives CDR1 MNHEY, CDR2 SVGAGI. The CDR3 totals 11 residues. This CDR3 reads CASGSSYEQYF. The CDR3, as DNA: TGTGCCAGCGGGTCTTCCTACGAGCAGTACTTC.

V is TRBV11-2 and J is TRBJ1-1; D is ambiguous. CDR1 and CDR2 (germline): SGHAT, FQNNGV. This CDR3 is 14 amino acids long. V lost 8 bases to trimming and J lost 1 base, with 14 bases between them. The CDR3 spells CASAGRDRNTEAFF. The DNA of the CDR3 is TGTGCCAGCGCTGGGAGGGATAGGAACACTGAAGCTTTCTTT.

This chain links TRBV28 with TRBJ2-3; TRBD2 agrees at 9 bases. CDR3 length equals 15 residues. After removal of 3 bases from V and 4 bases from J, the junction contained 5 bases not matched to a gene. Germline assignment: CDR1 MDHEN and CDR2 SYDVKM. CDR3 in DNA: TGTGCCAGCAGTTTTGGGCGGGAGGGGTCAGATACGCAGTATTTT. Its protein product is CASSFGREGSDTQYF.

This clone was recorded only once. The chain is built from TRBV28 and TRBJ2-7; the D gene could be TRBD1 or TRBD2 (5 bases each). This CDR3 spans 14 amino acids. Germline lookup yields CDR1 MDHEN and CDR2 SYDVKM. Trimming removed 6 bases from V and 2 bases from J, with 14 bases in between. The CDR3, as DNA: TGTGCCAGCAGCCCCACCTGGGGGACCTACGAGCAGTACTTC. It encodes CASSPTWGTYEQYF.

The chain uses TRBV27 and TRBJ1-5; 10 nucleotides agree with TRBD1. The CDR3 runs to 15 residues. J lost 5 bases, V lost 6 bases, and 7 bases had no gene match. Germline loops: CDR1 MNHEY, CDR2 SMNVEV (reference sequence). Here the CDR3 DNA reads TGTGCCAGCAGCAAACAGGGGACAGGGGATCAGCCCCAGCATTTT. Its translation is CASSKQGTGDQPQHF.

The CDR3 here is CASSPGFSYEQYF. For the CDR3, the DNA is TGTGCCAGCAGCCCAGGGTTTTCCTACGAGCAGTACTTC. The chain couples TRBV6-6 to TRBJ2-7; maybe TRBD1 (5 bases). Germline V CDR1 and CDR2: MNHNY, SVGAGI (reference sequence). This CDR3 is 13 amino acids long. V lost 6 bases to trimming and J lost 1 base, with 10 bases between them.

V is TRBV28 and J is TRBJ2-7, with 10 bases lining up with TRBD2. The CDR3 is made up of 16 amino acids. Germline values: CDR1 MDHEN, CDR2 SYDVKM. V lost 4 bases and J lost 5; bases outside the gene matches: 11. CDR3 nucleotides: TGTGCCAGCAGTTCCGTTGCTAGCGGGAGTTTGGACGAGCAGTACTTC. Translating it yields CASSSVASGSLDEQYF.

The chain joins TRBV27 to TRBJ1-5; D unclear. The CDR3 has 15 amino acids. V was pared by 4 bases and J by 3 bases, with 13 bases between. Germline CDR1 and CDR2: MNHEY and SMNVEV (reference sequence). This CDR3 reads CASSSSPFSNQPQHF. DNA for the CDR3: TGTGCCAGCAGTTCCAGCCCCTTTTCCAATCAGCCCCAGCATTTT.

The chain uses TRBV29-1 and TRBJ1-1, with D unclear. The CDR3 has 12 amino acids. The germline V gene encodes CDR1 SQVTM and CDR2 ANQGSEA. V lost 7 bases, J lost 0 bases, and 9 bases lay in between. The CDR3 bases are TGCAGCGGAGAACACCTGAACACTGAAGCTTTCTTT. Protein: CSGEHLNTEAFF.

This chain links TRBV6-4 with TRBJ2-3; 8 bases fit TRBD1. The CDR3 is 15 residues long. V was pared by 7 bases and J by 1 base, with 7 bases of the junction left unmatched. Germline V gene lookup returns CDR1 MRHNA and CDR2 SNTAGT. DNA of the CDR3: TGTGCCAGCAAAGGACAGGGCGGGTGCACAGATACGCAGTATTTT. As protein: CASKGQGGCTDTQYF.

This sequence joins TRBV28 and TRBJ2-6; 10 bases match TRBD2. The CDR3 sequence is 17 residues long. Germline values: CDR1 MDHEN, CDR2 SYDVKM. The ends lost 3 bases at V and 2 bases at J; junction bases unmatched: 4. The CDR3 nucleotides are TGTGCCAGCAGTTTCCCAGCGGGAGGGGCTGGGGCCAACGTCCTGACTTTC. Translated, it gives CASSFPAGGAGANVLTF.

The V and J genes are TRBV7-9 and TRBJ2-2, with a possible D match to TRBD2 (5 bases). In germline, CDR1 is SEHNR, CDR2 FQNEAQ (reference sequence). The V end lost 5 bases, the J end lost 8 bases, and 9 bases lay between the germline ends. The CDR3 totals 12 residues. The CDR3 nucleotides read TGTGCCAGCAGCCCGGGATCGGGGGAGCTGTTTTTT. Its protein is CASSPGSGELFF.

The chain uses TRBV4-1 and TRBJ1-6; TRBD1 is a possible D gene (6 bases). The CDR3 loop spans 16 amino acids. Germline V lookup: CDR1 MGHRA, CDR2 YSYEKL. V was cut by 2 bases and J by 7 bases, with 15 bases left in between. CDR3 residues: CASSQRPGAENSPLHF. The CDR3 DNA follows: TGCGCCAGCAGCCAAAGACCAGGGGCAGAAAATTCACCCCTCCACTTT.

This sequence joins TRBV4-2 and TRBJ2-1, with 8 bases aligning to TRBD1. Per germline, CDR1 LGHNA and CDR2 YNFKEQ. This CDR3 has 17 residues. The trim removed 2 bases at V and 0 bases at J, leaving 6 bases unmatched. The CDR3 DNA is TGTGCCAGCAGCCAATCCGGAACAGGGGGCTCCTACAATGAGCAGTTCTTC. It encodes CASSQSGTGGSYNEQFF.

The rearrangement links TRBV11-2 to TRBJ2-7, with D unresolved. V was clipped by 0 bases and J by 4 bases, with 4 bases between them. This CDR3 is built from 12 residues. CDR1 and CDR2 from the germline V gene are SGHAT and FQNNGV. This chain's CDR3 is CASSLDNYEQYF. CDR3 in DNA: TGTGCCAGCAGCTTAGACAATTACGAGCAGTACTTC.